This T cell receptor beta chain was captured in a study of T cell changes during pregnancy in multiple sclerosis (dated by TCRdb to about 2019). With respect to the entire study: The study examined how the T cell repertoire changed over the course of pregnancy in women with multiple sclerosis.

V gives up 0 bases and J gives up 8 bases, and the segment between their germline ends measures 11 bases. The CDR3 numbers 14 residues from cysteine through phenylalanine. The DNA shown is the 42-base CDR3, in frame from base 1. Sequences KGHSH (CDR1) and LQKENI (CDR2) are obtained from the germline V gene. Comment on this clone: Its antigen specificity is not known. It has no much larger one-base neighbor in the sample; base qualities were not kept.

Library preparation was by the immunoSEQ multiplex PCR assay. The table was pulled from immuneACCESS by TCRdb, which kept in-frame rearrangements only. Such tables lose some clones; where checked, under half of the loss comes from unresolved V genes, and the rest has no known cause. In this sample the table shows about 57,000 clones, 88% of which occur a single time. The ten largest make up around 0.4% of the sample. The sequencing here drew on CD4+ T cells from peripheral blood mononuclear cells, taken in the third trimester of pregnancy. The rearrangement joined TRBV18 to TRBJ2-1; a tentative D call is TRBD2 (6 bases match). The source is a female donor with multiple sclerosis, enrolled in a pregnancy study. The nucleotide sequence is given as TGTGCCAGCTCACCACCGGGGAGGCATGATGAGCAGTTCTTC. It translates as CASSPPGRHDEQFF.